This TCR beta chain stems from a study of T cells in Graves' hyperthyroidism and ophthalmopathy. Study conclusions and caveats: Before onset, ophthalmopathy was predicted by the model a median roughly 6.4 months earlier. Within blood appeared most thyroid clonotypes that had expanded above 0.001.

To note about this clonotype: Its antigen is undetermined.

The CDR3 covers 12 residues. V lost 5 bases and J 6 bases, leaving 10 bases between the germline ends. Per germline, CDR1 SEHNR and CDR2 FQNEAQ (reference sequence). RNA transcripts gave rise to amplified TCR beta CDR3 regions. HTBI primers were employed in a first-round RT-PCR of the TCR CDR3. TCRdb itself ran the multiplex PCR reads through MiXCR, one entry per CDR3 protein. This table holds roughly 420,000 distinct CDR3 sequences, roughly 13% found once. On the basis of clinical symptoms, serum thyroxine and TRAb, thyroid ultrasound and orbital computed tomography, diagnoses were made. The authors took PBMCs from 9.5 to 10 ml fresh peripheral blood.

The source is a woman younger than 35 with Graves' hyperthyroidism. The sequenced sample consisted of blood. J is TRBJ1-1 and V is TRBV7-9; D gene unclear. The chain's CDR3 is CASSLEKAEAFF. As DNA, the CDR3 is TGTGCCAGCAGCCTAGAAAAAGCTGAAGCTTTCTTT. Variable domain in full (rest from reference TRBV7-9 and TRBJ1-1): DTGVSQNPRHKITKRGQNVTFRCDPISEHNRLYWYRQTLGQGPEFLTYFQNEAQLEKSRLLSDRFSAERPKGSFSTLEIQRTEQGDSAMYLCASSLEKAEAFFGQGTRLTVV.